This T cell receptor beta chain came from a study of blood T cell repertoires in COVID-19. Across the whole study: Spain, Italy and the United States supplied samples that represented acute and convalescent COVID-19. Sample material is recorded as cDNA or gDNA derived from T cells, B-cell-depleted T cells, or PBMCs.

V lost 10 bases, J lost 3 bases, and 12 bases lay in between. CDR3 size: 12 residues. CDR1 and CDR2 from the germline V gene are MDHEN and SYDVKM. As originally analysed: Reference gene primer amplification yielded estimated nucleated cell counts. The repertoire was sequenced with immunoSEQ multiplex PCR; TCRdb's copy has only in-frame clones and lacks some. The V and J calls and clone size come from that table; D and trimming were worked out from the DNA. The repertoire has 95,000 to 100,000 clones, roughly 86% of them found once; the top ten carry approximately 10%. This chain connects TRBV28 to TRBJ1-1, with D hard to call. The receptor's source is a woman in her thirties with acute or convalescent COVID-19. Sequencing was done on a sample of peripheral blood. The CDR3 DNA reads TGTGCCACCGGAGGGTTTTACACTGAAGCTTTCTTT. Translating it yields CATGGFYTEAFF. Based on the CDR3 plus reference TRBV28 and TRBJ1-1, the full variable domain is DVKVTQSSRYLVKRTGEKVFLECVQDMDHENMFWYRQDPGLGLRLIYFSYDVKMKEKGDIPEGYSVSREKKERFSLILESASTNQTSMYLCATGGFYTEAFFGQGTRLTVV.